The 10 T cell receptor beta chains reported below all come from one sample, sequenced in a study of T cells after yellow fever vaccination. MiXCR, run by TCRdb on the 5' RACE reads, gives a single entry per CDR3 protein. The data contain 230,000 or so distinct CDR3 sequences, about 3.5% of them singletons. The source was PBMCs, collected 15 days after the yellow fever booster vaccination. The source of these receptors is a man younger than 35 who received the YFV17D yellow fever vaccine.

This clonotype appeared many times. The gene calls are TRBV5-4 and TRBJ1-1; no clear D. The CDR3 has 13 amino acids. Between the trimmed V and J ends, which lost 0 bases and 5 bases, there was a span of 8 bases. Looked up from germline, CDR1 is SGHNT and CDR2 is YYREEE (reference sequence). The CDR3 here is CASSLARATEAFF. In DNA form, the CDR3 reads TGTGCCAGCAGCTTGGCCCGGGCGACTGAAGCTTTCTTT.

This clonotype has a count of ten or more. The CDR3 region is CATSRDRGTEAFF. The CDR3 DNA sequence: TGTGCCACCAGCAGAGATCGGGGCACTGAAGCTTTCTTT. This sequence joins TRBV15 and TRBJ1-1; D is unclear. In germline, CDR1 is LNHNV, CDR2 YYDKDF (reference sequence). CDR3 size: 13 residues. V dropped 0 bases and J dropped 4 bases, with 6 bases sitting between them.

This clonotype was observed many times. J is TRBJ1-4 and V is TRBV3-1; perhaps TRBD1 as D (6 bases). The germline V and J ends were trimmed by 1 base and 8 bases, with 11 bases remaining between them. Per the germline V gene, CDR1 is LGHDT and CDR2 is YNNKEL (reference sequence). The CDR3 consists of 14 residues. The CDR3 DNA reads TGTGCCAGCAGCCAAGGGGACACAATGGAAAAACTGTTTTTT. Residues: CASSQGDTMEKLFF.

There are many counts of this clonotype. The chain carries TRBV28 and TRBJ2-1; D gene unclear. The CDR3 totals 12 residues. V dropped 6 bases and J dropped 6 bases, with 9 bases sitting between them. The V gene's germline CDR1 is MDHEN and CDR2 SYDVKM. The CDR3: CASSQLTNEQFF. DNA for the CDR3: TGTGCCAGCAGCCAGCTTACCAATGAGCAGTTCTTC.

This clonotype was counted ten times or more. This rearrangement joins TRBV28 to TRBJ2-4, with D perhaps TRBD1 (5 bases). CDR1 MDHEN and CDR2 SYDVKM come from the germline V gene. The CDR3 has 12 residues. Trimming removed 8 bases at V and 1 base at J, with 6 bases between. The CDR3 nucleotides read TGTGCCAGCGGGGCGGCCAAAAACATTCAGTACTTC. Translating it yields CASGAAKNIQYF.

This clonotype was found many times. The CDR3 DNA sequence: TGTGCCAGCAGCCCCACAACTGAAGCTTTCTTT. Residues: CASSPTTEAFF. The chain has TRBV7-2 and TRBJ1-1, with no clear D. This CDR3 spans 11 amino acids. CDR1 and CDR2 (germline): SGHTA, FQGNSA. Trimming took 5 bases from V and 5 from J, leaving 6 bases between them.

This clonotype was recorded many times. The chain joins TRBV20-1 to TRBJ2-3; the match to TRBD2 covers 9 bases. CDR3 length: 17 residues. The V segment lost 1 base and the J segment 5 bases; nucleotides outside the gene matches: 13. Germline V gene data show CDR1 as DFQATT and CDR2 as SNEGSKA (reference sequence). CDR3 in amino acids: CSARVGGGGAGGDTQYF. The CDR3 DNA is TGCAGTGCTAGAGTAGGTGGCGGGGGGGCCGGAGGAGATACGCAGTATTTT.

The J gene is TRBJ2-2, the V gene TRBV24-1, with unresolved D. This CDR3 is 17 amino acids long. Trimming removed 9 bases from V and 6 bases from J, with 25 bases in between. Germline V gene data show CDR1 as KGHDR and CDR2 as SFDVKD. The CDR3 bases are TGTGCCACCGGTCAGTGTTTTATGCGAGGCTTACCCGGGGAGCTGTTTTTT. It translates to CATGQCFMRGLPGELFF.

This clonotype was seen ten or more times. CDR3 loop: CASSPMGAQEQFF. In DNA form, the CDR3 reads TGTGCCAGCAGCCCTATGGGAGCTCAGGAGCAGTTCTTC. The chain recombines TRBV7-3 with TRBJ2-1; TRBD2 might be the D (5 bases). Trimming took 5 bases from V and 10 from J, leaving 15 bases between them. Germline CDR1 SGHTA, CDR2 FQGTGA. The length of the CDR3 is 13 residues.

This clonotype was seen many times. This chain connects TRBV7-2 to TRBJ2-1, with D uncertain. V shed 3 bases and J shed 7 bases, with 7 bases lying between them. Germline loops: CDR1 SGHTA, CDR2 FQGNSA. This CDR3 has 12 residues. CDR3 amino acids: CASSFIANEQFF. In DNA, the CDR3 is TGTGCCAGCAGCTTTATTGCGAATGAGCAGTTCTTC.